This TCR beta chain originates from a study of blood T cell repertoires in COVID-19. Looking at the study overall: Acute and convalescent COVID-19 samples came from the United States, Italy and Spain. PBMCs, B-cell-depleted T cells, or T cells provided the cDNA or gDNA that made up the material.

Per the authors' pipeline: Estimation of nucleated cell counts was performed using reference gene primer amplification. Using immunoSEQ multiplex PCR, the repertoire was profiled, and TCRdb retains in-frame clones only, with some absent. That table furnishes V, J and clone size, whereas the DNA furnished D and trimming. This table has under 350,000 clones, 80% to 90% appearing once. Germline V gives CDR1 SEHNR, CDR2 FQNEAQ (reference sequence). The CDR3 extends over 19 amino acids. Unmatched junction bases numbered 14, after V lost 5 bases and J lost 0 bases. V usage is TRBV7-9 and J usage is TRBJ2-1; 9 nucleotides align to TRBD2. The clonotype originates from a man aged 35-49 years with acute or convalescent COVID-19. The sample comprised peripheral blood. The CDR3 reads CASSRTIAGALYSYNEQFF. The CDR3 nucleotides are TGTGCCAGCAGCCGTACTATAGCGGGGGCCCTCTACTCCTACAATGAGCAGTTCTTC. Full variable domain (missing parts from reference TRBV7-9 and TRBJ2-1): DTGVSQNPRHKITKRGQNVTFRCDPISEHNRLYWYRQTLGQGPEFLTYFQNEAQLEKSRLLSDRFSAERPKGSFSTLEIQRTEQGDSAMYLCASSRTIAGALYSYNEQFFGPGTRLTVL.